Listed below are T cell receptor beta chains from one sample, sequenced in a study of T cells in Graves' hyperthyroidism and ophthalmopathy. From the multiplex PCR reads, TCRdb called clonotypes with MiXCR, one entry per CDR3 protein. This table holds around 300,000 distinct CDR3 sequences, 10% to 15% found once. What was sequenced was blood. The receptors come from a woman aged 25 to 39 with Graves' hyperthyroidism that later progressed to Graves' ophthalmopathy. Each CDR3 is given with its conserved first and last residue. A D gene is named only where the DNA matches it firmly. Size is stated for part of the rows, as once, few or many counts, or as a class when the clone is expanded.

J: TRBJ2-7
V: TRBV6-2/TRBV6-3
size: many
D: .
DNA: TGTGCCAGCAGTTTTGTTTCCGGGACTCCGGCCTACGAGCAGTACTTC
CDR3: CASSFVSGTPAYEQYF

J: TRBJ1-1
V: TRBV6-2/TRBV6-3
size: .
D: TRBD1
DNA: TGTGCCAGCAGTTACCCTACAGGGGGCGCGGCTGAAGCTTTCTTT
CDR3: CASSYPTGGAAEAFF

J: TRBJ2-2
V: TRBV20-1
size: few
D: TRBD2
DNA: TGCAGTGCAACCAGTGGGGCGGGAGATAACACCGGGGAGCTGTTTTTT
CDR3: CSATSGAGDNTGELFF

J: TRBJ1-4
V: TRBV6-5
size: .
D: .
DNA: TGTGCCAGCAGTTACTTCGGGAGAAATGAAAAACTGTTTTTT
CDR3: CASSYFGRNEKLFF

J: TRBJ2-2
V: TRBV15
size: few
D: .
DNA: TGTGCCACCAGCAGAGCCCGCTCGGACACCGGGGAGCTGTTTTTT
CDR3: CATSRARSDTGELFF

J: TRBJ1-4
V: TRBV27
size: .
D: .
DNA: TGTGCCAGCAAGAGCGGAGCTGCAACTAATGAAAAACTGGTTTTT
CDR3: CASKSGAATNEKLVF

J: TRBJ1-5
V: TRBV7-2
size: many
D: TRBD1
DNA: TGTGCCAGCAGCTCCGACAGGGATCTTGGGGATCAGCCCCAGCATTTT
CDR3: CASSSDRDLGDQPQHF

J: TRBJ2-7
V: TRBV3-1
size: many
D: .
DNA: TGTGCCAGCAGCCAAGATCCCCTCCCCGAGCAGTACTTC
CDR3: CASSQDPLPEQYF

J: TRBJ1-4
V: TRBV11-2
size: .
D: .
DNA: TGTGCCAGCAGGTTTAGTTCCAGGTTAAATGAAAAACTGTTTTTT
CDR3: CASRFSSRLNEKLFF

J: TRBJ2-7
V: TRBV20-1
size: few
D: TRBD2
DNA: TGCAGTGCTTTGACTAGCCCCTACGAGCAGTACTTC
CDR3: CSALTSPYEQYF

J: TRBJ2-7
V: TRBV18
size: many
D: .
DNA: TGTGCCAGCTCACCCCTGGACGGCCCCTACGAGCAGTACTTC
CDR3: CASSPLDGPYEQYF

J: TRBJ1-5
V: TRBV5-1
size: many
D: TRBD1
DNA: TGCGCCAGCAGCTTTACAGGGGACGGCAATCAGCCCCAGCATTTT
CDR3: CASSFTGDGNQPQHF

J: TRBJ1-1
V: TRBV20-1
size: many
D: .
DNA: TGCAGGGGCCTGACAGGGAACACTGAAGCTTTCTTT
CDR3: CRGLTGNTEAFF

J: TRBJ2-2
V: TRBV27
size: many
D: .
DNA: TGTGCCAGCAGTTGGAGGGTAGGCGCCGGGGAGCTGTTTTTT
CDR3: CASSWRVGAGELFF

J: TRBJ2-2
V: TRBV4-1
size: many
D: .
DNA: TGCGCCAGCAGCCAATCATCCAGGGGCGTCACCGGGGAGCTGTTTTTT
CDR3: CASSQSSRGVTGELFF

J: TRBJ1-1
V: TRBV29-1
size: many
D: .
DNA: TGCAGCGTTGTGGGCGCAGAAGCTTTCTTT
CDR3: CSVVGAEAFF

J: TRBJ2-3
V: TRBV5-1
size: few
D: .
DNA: TGCGCCAGCAGCTTGGAACGCTTAACAGATACGCAGTATTTT
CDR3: CASSLERLTDTQYF

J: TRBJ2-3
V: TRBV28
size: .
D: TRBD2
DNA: TGTGCCACCCTTAGCGGGAAAGGTACAGATACGCAGTATTTT
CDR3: CATLSGKGTDTQYF

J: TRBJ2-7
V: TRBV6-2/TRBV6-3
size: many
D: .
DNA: TGTGCCAGCAGTTACGGGGCAGGGAGGACCTACGAGCAGTACTTC
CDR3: CASSYGAGRTYEQYF

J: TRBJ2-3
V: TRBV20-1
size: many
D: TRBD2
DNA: TGCAGTGCTAGAGACCTGGGGGCTAGCGGGAGGCTTTCGTTAGATACGCAGTATTTT
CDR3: CSARDLGASGRLSLDTQYF

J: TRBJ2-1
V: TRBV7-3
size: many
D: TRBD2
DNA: TGTGCCAGCAGCTTCGGGGCGGGAGTAGTTGGCAATGAGCAGTTCTTC
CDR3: CASSFGAGVVGNEQFF

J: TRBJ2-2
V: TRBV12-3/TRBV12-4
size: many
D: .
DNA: TGTGCCAGCAGCAACCGGGTCGAGGACGGGGAGCTGTTTTTT
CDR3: CASSNRVEDGELFF

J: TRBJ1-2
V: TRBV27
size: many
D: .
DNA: TGTGCCAGCAGTTTACTACCAGGAACACACCCGAACTATGGCTACACCTTC
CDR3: CASSLLPGTHPNYGYTF

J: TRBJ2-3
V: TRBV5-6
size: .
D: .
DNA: TGTGCCAGCAGCTTGGCCAGATCGGACTGGCACACAGATACGCAGTATTTT
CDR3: CASSLARSDWHTDTQYF

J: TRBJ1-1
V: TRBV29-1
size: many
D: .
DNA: TGCAGCGTGTCCCCAGAGGGGTTGGGCACTGAAGCTTTCTTT
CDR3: CSVSPEGLGTEAFF

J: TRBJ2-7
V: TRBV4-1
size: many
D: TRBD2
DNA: TGCGCCAGCAGCCAACCCAGCGGGAGCTACGAGCAGTACTTC
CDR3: CASSQPSGSYEQYF

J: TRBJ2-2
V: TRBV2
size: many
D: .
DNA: TGTGCCAGCAGGATGGACGAGACCGGGGAGCTGTTTTTT
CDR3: CASRMDETGELFF

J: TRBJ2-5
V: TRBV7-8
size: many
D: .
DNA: TGTGCCAGCAGCCACCAGGGGTACCAAGAGACCCAGTACTTC
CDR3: CASSHQGYQETQYF

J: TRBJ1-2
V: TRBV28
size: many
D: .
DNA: TGTGCCAGCAAAAGGGGAGGGCTCTATGGCTACACCTTC
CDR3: CASKRGGLYGYTF

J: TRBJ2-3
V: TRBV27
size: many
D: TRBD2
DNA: TGTGCCAGCAGTGAACCGGGACTAGCAATAGATACGCAGTATTTT
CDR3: CASSEPGLAIDTQYF

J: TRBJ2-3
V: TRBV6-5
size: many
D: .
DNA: TGTGCCAGCAGTTACTCGTTCGCAGATACGCAGTATTTT
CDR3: CASSYSFADTQYF

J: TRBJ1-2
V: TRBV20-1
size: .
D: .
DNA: TGCAGTGCAGCTGACTATGGCTACACCTTC
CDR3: CSAADYGYTF

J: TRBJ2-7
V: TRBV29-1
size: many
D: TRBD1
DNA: TGCAGCGTCCAGGAGTACGGGACAGGGGCGTACGAGCAGTACTTC
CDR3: CSVQEYGTGAYEQYF

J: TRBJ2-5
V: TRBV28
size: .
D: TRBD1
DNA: TGTGCCAGCAGTTTCTCCGGGACAGGGGCCCAAGAGACCCAGTACTTC
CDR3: CASSFSGTGAQETQYF

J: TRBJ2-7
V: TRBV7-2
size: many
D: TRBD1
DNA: TGTGCCAGCAGCCCATCGGGACAGGGCTACGAGCAGTACTTC
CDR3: CASSPSGQGYEQYF

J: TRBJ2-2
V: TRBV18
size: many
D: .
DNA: TGTGCCAGCTCACAGAATCGGGCCTCGGGGAACACCGGGGAGCTGTTTTTT
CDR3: CASSQNRASGNTGELFF

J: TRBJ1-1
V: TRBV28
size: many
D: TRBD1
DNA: TGTGCCAGCAGTTTGCAGGGGGAGAATGAAGCTTTCTTT
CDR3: CASSLQGENEAFF

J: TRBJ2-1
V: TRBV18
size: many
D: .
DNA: TGTGCCAGCTCACCATCAGGGAAATCCTACAATGAGCAGTTCTTC
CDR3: CASSPSGKSYNEQFF

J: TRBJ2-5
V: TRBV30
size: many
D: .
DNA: TGTGCCTGGATAGGTGAGGGGAGAGAGACCCAGTACTTC
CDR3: CAWIGEGRETQYF

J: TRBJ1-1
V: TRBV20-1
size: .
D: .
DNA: TGCAGTGCTAGAGGCGGAGGGGGTTCGGCTTTCTTT
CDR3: CSARGGGGSAFF

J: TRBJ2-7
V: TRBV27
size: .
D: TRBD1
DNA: TGTGCCAGCAGTCCAATGACAGGGGGTTACGAGCAGTACTTC
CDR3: CASSPMTGGYEQYF

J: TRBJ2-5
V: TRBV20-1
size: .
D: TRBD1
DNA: TGCAGTGTTAGAACAGGGGGCCAGGAGACCCAGTACTTC
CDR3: CSVRTGGQETQYF

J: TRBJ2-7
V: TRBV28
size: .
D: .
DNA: TGTGCCAGCAGTTCATACTCCCCTCGGGGCGGGTGGAGATACGAGCAGTACTTC
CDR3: CASSSYSPRGGWRYEQYF

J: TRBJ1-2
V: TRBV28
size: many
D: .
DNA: TGTGCCAGCAGTTCCAGTAACTATGGCTACACCTTC
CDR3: CASSSSNYGYTF

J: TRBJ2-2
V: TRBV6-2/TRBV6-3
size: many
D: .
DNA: TGTGCCAGCAGTTCCCCCGGGGAGCTGTTTTTT
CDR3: CASSSPGELFF

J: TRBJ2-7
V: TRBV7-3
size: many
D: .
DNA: TGTGCCAGCAGCTTAACCGCGGCCTACTCCTACGAGCAGTACTTC
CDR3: CASSLTAAYSYEQYF

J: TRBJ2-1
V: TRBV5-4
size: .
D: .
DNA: TGTGCCAGCAGTGCCGGGACTGCCTACAATGAGCAGTTCTTC
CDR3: CASSAGTAYNEQFF

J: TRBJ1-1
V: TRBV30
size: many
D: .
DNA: TGTGCCTGGAGTCTGGGAAAGGAGGGTACTGAAGCTTTCTTT
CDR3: CAWSLGKEGTEAFF

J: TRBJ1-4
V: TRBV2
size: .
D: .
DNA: TGTGCCAGCAAAGCCGGGCCCTCTAATGAAAAACTGTTTTTT
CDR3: CASKAGPSNEKLFF

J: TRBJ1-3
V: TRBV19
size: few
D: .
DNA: TGTGCCAGTAGTCGGGAATCTGGAAACACCATATATTTT
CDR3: CASSRESGNTIYF

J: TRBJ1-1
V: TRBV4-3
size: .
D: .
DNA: TGCGCCAGCAGCCAAGGGCGAGGGGTGGCTTTCTTT
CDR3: CASSQGRGVAFF